This T cell receptor beta chain was documented in a study of shared clonotypes between healthy human individuals. Overall study context: Three CD4 naive, three CD4 memory, two CD8 naive and one CD8 memory plate were used per donor. Notes on the study in general: Some naive CD4 clonotypes, roughly 4.7%, turned up in common across a few donors.

Naive CD8 cells were CD45RO-negative, positively selected for CCR7, excluding terminally differentiated effector memory CD45RA+ cells. Comments on this clone: The antigen remains unidentified. The sample carries other DNA sequences with the same CDR3.

The V and J ends lost 2 bases and 1 base, in that order; junction bases with no gene match: 2. The germline V gene has CDR1 MNHNS and CDR2 SASEGT. The CDR3 has 15 residues. Sorted-subset replicate PCRs used 150 to 200 ng of genomic DNA. This amount corresponded to 25,000 to 30,000 T cell genomes. The method was immunoSEQ multiplex PCR; TCRdb's version includes in-frame clones alone and lacks a portion of them. Of about 2.1 million clones in the sample, 93% were seen once. Specimen: naive CD8+ T cells from PBMCs. This chain joins TRBV6-1 and TRBJ2-7; 10 bases line up with TRBD2. The sequence was collected from a man between 18 and 29 years old in good health. Some clones in this sample may be carry-over from other donors' samples. The CDR3: CASSEIAGGSYEQYF. The DNA of the CDR3 is TGTGCCAGCAGTGAAATAGCGGGAGGATCCTACGAGCAGTACTTC.